These 17 T cell receptor beta chains share one sample of origin, sequenced in a study of patients and donors after allogeneic stem cell transplantation. TCRdb re-derived calls from the RT-PCR reads in MiXCR, one entry per CDR3 protein. The sample contains about 230,000 distinct CDR3 sequences, 13% to 15% of which appear only once. The specimen was blood, either unsorted or a sorted T cell fraction (not recorded which). These receptors all come from a human donor who was either an allogeneic HSCT recipient or a stem cell or donor lymphocyte infusion donor (not recorded which). It is not recorded whose cells these are; they may come from a transplant donor.

Only a few counts were recorded for this clonotype. The chain has TRBV20-1 and TRBJ2-7, with 8 positions matching TRBD1. The CDR3 extends over 16 amino acids. Germline loops: CDR1 DFQATT, CDR2 SNEGSKA (reference sequence). After removal of 0 bases from V and 0 bases from J, the junction contained 7 bases not matched to a gene. The CDR3 sequence is CSARDQGASSSYEQYF. The CDR3 DNA reads TGCAGTGCTAGAGACCAGGGGGCCTCCTCCTCCTACGAGCAGTACTTC.

This clonotype was detected ten times or more. The V gene is TRBV2, the J gene TRBJ1-1, with D maybe TRBD1 (5 bases). The V end was cut by 6 bases, the J end by 6 bases, with 14 bases between. The CDR3 consists of 13 residues. The V gene's germline CDR1 is SNHLY and CDR2 FYNNEI. CDR3 DNA sequence: TGTGCCAGCAGGGACCGACGGGGGGCTGAAGCTTTCTTT. Translating gives CASRDRRGAEAFF.

This clonotype was counted a few times. This rearrangement joins TRBV20-1 to TRBJ2-5, with 8 bases that match TRBD1. V lost 4 bases, J lost 2 bases, and 12 bases stayed unmatched. Germline V gene sequence: CDR1 DFQATT, CDR2 SNEGSKA (reference sequence). The CDR3 has 16 residues. The CDR3 is CSAISGTGDRQETQYF. The CDR3 DNA reads as TGCAGTGCTATCTCCGGGACAGGTGATCGTCAAGAGACCCAGTACTTC.

CDR3 in amino acids: CSAPSLLGKVETQYF. For the CDR3, the DNA is TGCAGTGCTCCCTCCCTACTAGGAAAGGTAGAGACCCAGTACTTC. This chain links TRBV20-1 with TRBJ2-5, with D possibly matching TRBD2 (5 bases). Germline assignment: CDR1 DFQATT and CDR2 SNEGSKA (reference sequence). V was pared by 5 bases and J by 4 bases, with 20 bases between. The CDR3 consists of 15 residues.

This clonotype was counted between two and nine times. Here the CDR3 DNA reads TGCAGTGCCCCCGGGACAGGGGGGTATGGCTACACCTTC. The encoded protein is CSAPGTGGYGYTF. The V and J genes are TRBV20-1 and TRBJ1-2, with 11 bases matching TRBD1. The CDR3 covers 13 residues. Trimming at V came to 6 bases and at J to 5 bases, leaving 5 bases not matched to a gene. In germline, CDR1 is DFQATT, CDR2 SNEGSKA (reference sequence).

The chain employs TRBV6-1 and TRBJ2-2; no clear D. V dropped 7 bases and J dropped 8 bases, with 11 bases sitting between them. The CDR3 loop spans 12 amino acids. The germline V gene has CDR1 MNHNS and CDR2 SASEGT. The CDR3 reads CASNNVVGELFF. In DNA form, the CDR3 reads TGTGCCAGCAATAACGTGGTAGGGGAGCTGTTTTTT.

The gene calls are TRBV7-9 and TRBJ1-1; D perhaps matches TRBD1 (6 bases). The V gene's germline CDR1 is SEHNR and CDR2 FQNEAQ (reference sequence). Trimming shortened V by 5 bases and J by 5 bases, and 15 bases separated the two germline ends. The CDR3 is made up of 14 amino acids. The CDR3 coding sequence is TGTGCCAGCAGCACACAAAGGGGGGGGACTGAAGCTTTCTTT. Translating it yields CASSTQRGGTEAFF.

This clonotype was seen more than once but under ten times. The rearrangement links TRBV6-1 to TRBJ1-5; D may be TRBD1 (5 bases). The germline CDR1 and CDR2 sequences are MNHNS and SASEGT. V lost 2 bases and J lost 5, with 10 bases in between. CDR3 length equals 14 residues. This chain's CDR3 is CASSEQGSHQPQHF. DNA of the CDR3: TGTGCCAGCAGTGAACAGGGCTCCCATCAGCCCCAGCATTTT.

The table lists this clonotype with a few counts. V is TRBV6-5 and J is TRBJ2-1, with D uncertain. Germline CDR1 and CDR2: MNHEY and SVGAGI. V gave up 4 bases and J gave up 6 bases, with 7 bases separating them. The CDR3 consists of 12 residues. The CDR3 DNA follows: TGTGCCAGCAGTTCCGACCGCAATGAGCAGTTCTTC. Protein product: CASSSDRNEQFF.

The gene calls are TRBV5-1 and TRBJ2-7; perhaps TRBD1 as D (5 bases). The CDR3 is 14 amino acids. The germline CDR1 and CDR2 sequences are SGHRS and YFSETQ. The V and J ends lost 4 bases and 0 bases respectively, with 11 bases between them. The CDR3 is CASSIQASSYEQYF. The CDR3 DNA follows: TGCGCCAGCAGCATACAGGCGAGCTCCTACGAGCAGTACTTC.

This clonotype was observed a handful of times. The gene calls are TRBV7-2 and TRBJ1-5; D might be TRBD1 (5 bases). V lost 0 bases and J lost 2, with 11 bases in between. Looked up from germline, CDR1 is SGHTA and CDR2 is FQGNSA. The CDR3 spans 16 residues. The CDR3 coding sequence is TGTGCCAGCAGCTTAGCGCTTGGAGGGGGCAATCAGCCCCAGCATTTT. Amino acid sequence: CASSLALGGGNQPQHF.

There are a few counts of this clonotype. The rearrangement links TRBV6-1 to TRBJ2-7; TRBD1 matches at 7 bases. Trimming took 6 bases from V and 2 from J; bases not matched to a gene: 7. Germline CDR1 is MNHNS and CDR2 is SASEGT. CDR3 length equals 14 residues. Written as DNA, the CDR3 is TGTGCCAGCAGACGAGACAGGGACCCCTACGAGCAGTACTTC. Amino acid sequence: CASRRDRDPYEQYF.

This clonotype was found many times. The chain is built from TRBV3-1 and TRBJ1-5; D gene ambiguous. The CDR3 totals 15 residues. The germline V and J ends were trimmed by 6 bases and 0 bases, with 12 bases remaining between them. Per germline, CDR1 LGHDT and CDR2 YNNKEL (reference sequence). CDR3 protein: CASSPSEGSNQPQHF. For the CDR3, the DNA is TGTGCCAGCAGTCCCAGTGAGGGTAGCAATCAGCCCCAGCATTTT.

This clonotype has just a few counts. The V and J genes are TRBV20-1 and TRBJ2-7; the match to TRBD2 covers 9 bases. The V gene end was trimmed by 6 bases and the J gene end by 0 bases; junction bases not matched to a gene: 12. This CDR3 comprises 16 residues. Germline V gene data show CDR1 as DFQATT and CDR2 as SNEGSKA (reference sequence). CDR3 protein: CSAGGDFSGSSYEQYF. The CDR3 coding sequence is TGCAGTGCCGGGGGAGATTTTAGCGGGAGCTCCTACGAGCAGTACTTC.

This clonotype has just a few counts. The rearrangement joins TRBV27 to TRBJ1-2, with a weak D call TRBD1 (5 bases). CDR3 length equals 12 residues. With 7 bases removed from V and 6 bases from J, the gap between germline ends came to 12 bases. CDR1 and CDR2 from the germline V gene are MNHEY and SMNVEV (reference sequence). In DNA, the CDR3 is TGTGCCAGCAAGGGGTCGAGGGATGGCTACACCTTC. Its protein product is CASKGSRDGYTF.

This clonotype was seen many times. The chain carries TRBV20-1 and TRBJ1-3, with D perhaps matching TRBD1 (5 bases). V was trimmed by 5 bases and J by 6 bases, leaving 14 bases between them. Germline values: CDR1 DFQATT, CDR2 SNEGSKA (reference sequence). The CDR3 extends over 13 amino acids. CDR3 DNA: TGCAGTGCTCCAGACAGTGACCCAAACACCATATATTTT. Protein sequence: CSAPDSDPNTIYF.

This clonotype came up many times. The chain combines TRBV7-2 with TRBJ2-1; 9 nucleotides agree with TRBD1. The CDR3 consists of 14 residues. The V gene's germline CDR1 is SGHTA and CDR2 FQGNSA. V lost 5 bases, J lost 7 bases, and 6 bases stayed unmatched. CDR3 region: CASSIRQGDNEQFF. DNA of the CDR3: TGTGCCAGCAGCATCCGACAGGGGGATAATGAGCAGTTCTTC.